This entry concerns a single T cell receptor beta chain. There are a few counts of this clonotype. Its antigen is not yet known. Per-base qualities were not stored, and no clone one base away is much larger. The sample's time point label, in plain terms: newly diagnosed GD, antithyroid drugs for less than 3 months. For both TCR sequencing and RNA sequencing, RNA was extracted from PBMCs in TRIzol. The diagnosis of Graves' disease followed American Thyroid Association guidelines. Patients for the study were recruited at an endocrinology department in Xi'an, China. Each patient gave about 8.1 milliliters of peripheral blood, collected in an EDTA anticoagulant tube. Ficoll Paque Plus density gradient separation was used to isolate PBMCs, and no further T cell sorting was done. An Agilent 2100 Bioanalyzer and agarose gel were used to check RNA quality, while a NanoDrop 2000 measured RNA concentration. The library came from multiplex PCR. Sequencing was performed on an Illumina HiSeq 4000. TCR beta libraries were built with iRepertoire HTBI primers and Arm-PCR amplification of CDR3 regions. Before sequencing, the PCR products underwent gel purification. Concerning the study's data processing: A total of around 66 TRBV and 14 TRBJ segments were identified across samples and were used for gene usage analysis of CDR3 amino acid clonotypes. COPE and FqMerger were used to merge the filtered high-quality paired reads into contigs. Contigs were aligned with BLAST to IMGT TRBV, TRBD and TRBJ reference genes, and CDR3 was defined per IMGT. Clonotypes above 0.1% frequency were classified as highly expanded clones. Repertoire diversity was measured by Shannon entropy, and V-J evenness by the Gini coefficient. Public clonotypes were defined as clonotypes shared by more than one individual. The public reads were reanalyzed by TCRdb: fastp trimming at Q25, MiXCR alignment, in-frame beta chains only. Each entry merges the rows of one CDR3 protein and shows their most common DNA and genes. TCRdb's processing, not the authors', yielded these V and J calls. This sample gives about 240,000 distinct CDR3 sequences in total; around 21% of them show up just once. Over 11% of the sample goes to the ten largest clones.

This sample was taken from a study of regulatory T cells in long-lasting Graves disease (dated by TCRdb to the early 2020s). Some background on the complete study: In the newly diagnosed Graves' disease group, patients had been taking antithyroid drugs for less than 3 months. Peripheral blood TCR sequencing and RNA sequencing compared persistent Graves' disease patients with newly diagnosed Graves' disease patients. A total of roughly 33 samples underwent TCR sequencing: some 13 from persistent and roughly 20 from newly diagnosed Graves' disease patients. The study took place in China and was registered as a clinical trial.

The paper's findings and limits, for the study overall: More public clonotypes were shared among persistent patients (around 2,600) than among newly diagnosed patients (roughly 960). As a limitation, the authors acknowledged that the small sample size may reduce accuracy. Because the primary lesion, thyroid tissue, could not be accessed, the study looked at peripheral blood alone. Lower TCR Shannon entropy and fewer highly expanded clones were observed in persistent Graves' disease patients than in newly diagnosed patients, which suggested clonal expansion. Only the TCR beta chain was sequenced and analyzed.

This TCR was recovered from a female donor with Graves disease. Specimen: peripheral blood mononuclear cells (PBMCs), collected at new diagnosis, from a patient treated with antithyroid drugs.

The base sequence is TGTGCCAGCAGCCCCGACCTCGCAGTGAACCCATACTCTGGAAACACCATATATTTT. Its translation is CASSPDLAVNPYSGNTIYF. The chain joins TRBV11-2 to TRBJ1-3; the D gene cannot be resolved reliably. CDR1 and CDR2 (SGHAT, FQNNGV) derive from the germline V gene. CDR3 length: 19 amino acids, cysteine to phenylalanine. Only the CDR3 region is kept as DNA, spanning 57 bases read in frame from base 1. At the junction V is shortened by 5 bases and J by 0 bases, with 23 bases in between. The CDR3 plus the reference TRBV11-2 and TRBJ1-3 genes for the other parts give the full variable domain: EAGVAQSPRYKIIEKRQSVAFWCNPISGHATLYWYQQILGQGPKLLIQFQNNGVVDDSQLPKDRFSAERLKGVDSTLKIQPAKLEDSAVYLCASSPDLAVNPYSGNTIYFGEGSWLTVV.